What follows is one T cell receptor beta chain and its context. Its cognate antigen is unknown. The sample originates from a study of molecular identifiers for immune sequencing clone quantification. Whole-study findings and limits: Under 1% of molecules in naive cells, but over 97% of effector molecules, belonged to clones above 20 RNA copies.

The CDR3 consists of 14 residues. CDR1 and CDR2 from the germline V gene are MNHEY and SMNVEV (reference sequence). The V and J ends lost 5 bases and 4 bases, in that order; junction bases with no gene match: 3. TCRdb re-called the PCR reads with MiXCR, one entry per CDR3 protein. The sample records about 630,000 distinct CDR3 sequences, around 25% being singletons. The TCR comes from a human donor in good health. Some libraries in this study had Jurkat cell RNA spiked in. The chain couples TRBV27 to TRBJ2-5, with 11 positions matching TRBD2. Specimen: naive CD8+ T cells from blood, with Jurkat cell RNA spiked in. Subset defined: FACS-sorted CD8+CD4-CCR7+CD45RA+ naive T cells. For the CDR3, the DNA is TGTGCCAGCAGTGCCGGGACTAGCGGAGAGACCCAGTACTTC. The encoded protein is CASSAGTSGETQYF.